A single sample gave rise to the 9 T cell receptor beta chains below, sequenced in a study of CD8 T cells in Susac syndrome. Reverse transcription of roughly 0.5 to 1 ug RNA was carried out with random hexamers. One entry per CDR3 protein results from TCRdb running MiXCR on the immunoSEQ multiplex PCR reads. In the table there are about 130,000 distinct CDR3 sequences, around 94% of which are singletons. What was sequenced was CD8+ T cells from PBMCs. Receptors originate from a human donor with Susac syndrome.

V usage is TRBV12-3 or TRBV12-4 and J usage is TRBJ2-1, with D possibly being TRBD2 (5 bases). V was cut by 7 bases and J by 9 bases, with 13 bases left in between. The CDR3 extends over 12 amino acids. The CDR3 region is CASTRGNAEQFF. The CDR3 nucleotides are TGTGCCAGCACCCGGGGTAACGCTGAGCAGTTCTTC.

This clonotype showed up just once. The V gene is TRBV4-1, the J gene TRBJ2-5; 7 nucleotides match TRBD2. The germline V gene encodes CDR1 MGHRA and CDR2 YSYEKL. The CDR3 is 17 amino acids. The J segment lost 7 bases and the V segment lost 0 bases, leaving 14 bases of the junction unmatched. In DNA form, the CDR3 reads TGCGCCAGCAGCCAAGAACTTTCGGCGGGGGAGCCAGGGACCCAGTACTTC. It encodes CASSQELSAGEPGTQYF.

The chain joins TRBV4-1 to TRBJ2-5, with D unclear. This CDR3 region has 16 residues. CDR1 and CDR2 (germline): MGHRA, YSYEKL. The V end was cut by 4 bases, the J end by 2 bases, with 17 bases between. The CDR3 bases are TGCGCCAGCAGCCTCCTCCCGGTGCTGGTACAAGAGACCCAGTACTTC. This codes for CASSLLPVLVQETQYF.

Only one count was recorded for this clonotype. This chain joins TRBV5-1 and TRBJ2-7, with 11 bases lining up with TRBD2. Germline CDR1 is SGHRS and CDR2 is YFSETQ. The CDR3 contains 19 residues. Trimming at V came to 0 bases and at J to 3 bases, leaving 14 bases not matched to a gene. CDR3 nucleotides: TGCGCCAGCAGCTTGGCTGGGACTAGCGGATACCTGGGCTTCTACGAGCAGTACTTC. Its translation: CASSLAGTSGYLGFYEQYF.

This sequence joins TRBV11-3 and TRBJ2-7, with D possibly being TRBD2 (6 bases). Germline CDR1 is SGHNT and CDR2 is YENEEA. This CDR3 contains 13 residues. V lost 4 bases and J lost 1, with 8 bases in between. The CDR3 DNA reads TGTGCCAGCAGCTCCCGGGAGTCCTACGAGCAGTACTTC. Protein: CASSSRESYEQYF.

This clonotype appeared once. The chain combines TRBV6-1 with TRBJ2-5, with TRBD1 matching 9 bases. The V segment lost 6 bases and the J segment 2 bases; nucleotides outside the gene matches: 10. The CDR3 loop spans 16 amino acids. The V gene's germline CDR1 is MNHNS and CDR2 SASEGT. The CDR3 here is CASSQILGQGQETQYF. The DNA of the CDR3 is TGTGCCAGCAGCCAGATTTTAGGACAGGGGCAAGAGACCCAGTACTTC.

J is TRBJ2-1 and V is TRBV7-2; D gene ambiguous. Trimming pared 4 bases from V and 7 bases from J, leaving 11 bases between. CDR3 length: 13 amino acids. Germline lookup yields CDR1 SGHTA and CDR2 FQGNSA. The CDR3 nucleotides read TGTGCCAGCAGCTCCACCGGACCAAATGAGCAGTTCTTC. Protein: CASSSTGPNEQFF.

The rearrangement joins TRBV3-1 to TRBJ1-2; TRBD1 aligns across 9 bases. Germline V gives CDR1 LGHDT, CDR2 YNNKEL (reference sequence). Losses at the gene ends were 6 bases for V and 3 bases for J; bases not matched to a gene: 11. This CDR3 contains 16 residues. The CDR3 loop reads CASRPGTGTFDYGYTF. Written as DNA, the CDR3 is TGTGCCAGCAGACCAGGGACAGGGACCTTTGACTATGGCTACACCTTC.

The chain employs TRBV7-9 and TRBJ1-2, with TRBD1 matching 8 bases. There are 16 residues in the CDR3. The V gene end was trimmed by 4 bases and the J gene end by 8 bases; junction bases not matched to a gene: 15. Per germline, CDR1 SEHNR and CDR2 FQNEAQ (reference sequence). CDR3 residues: CASSSPGQAPTEGYTF. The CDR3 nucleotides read TGTGCCAGCAGCTCCCCGGGACAGGCACCCACCGAGGGCTACACCTTC.